This TCR beta chain was identified in a study of T-cell reconstitution after alpha-beta-depleted transplantation in children. TCRbeta library construction was performed incorporating unique molecular identifiers. From the PCR reads, TCRdb called clonotypes with MiXCR, one entry per CDR3 protein. Of fewer than 350,000 distinct CDR3 sequences detected, about 9.9% appear once; the ten largest clones hold 23%. V lost 7 bases and J 2 bases, leaving 14 bases between the germline ends. The CDR3 consists of 14 residues. CDR1 is SEHNR, CDR2 FQNEAQ, per germline (reference sequence). This clonotype was seen at least ten times. No antigen is known for it. This may arise from a read error, as a much more abundant clone is one base away. Overall study findings and caveats: Several hundred graft clones that had expanded were reportedly the source of alpha-beta T cells about two months after transplant. Newly produced T cells mostly accounted for T-cell counts and diversity one year post-transplant.

The sample here was peripheral blood, taken 180 days after TCRalphabeta/CD19-depleted stem cell transplant. The clonotype was recovered from a male patient between 2 and 10 years old who had a stem cell transplant for chronic granulomatous disease, so the T cells may come from the graft donor. This chain links TRBV7-9 with TRBJ2-5; either TRBD1 or TRBD2 may fit D (5 bases each). The CDR3 spells CASTVLGPQETQYF. Written as DNA, the CDR3 is TGTGCCAGCACCGTTTTGGGACCTCAAGAGACCCAGTACTTC.